Presented here are 6 T cell receptor beta chains from one specimen sequenced in a study of T-cell reconstitution after alpha-beta-depleted transplantation in children. It was with unique molecular identifiers that the TCRbeta library was prepared. TCRdb used MiXCR to reprocess the PCR reads, holding one entry per CDR3 protein. The data contain around 370,000 distinct CDR3 sequences, approximately 10% of them singletons. Sequenced material: PBMCs from the stem cell graft donor, taken from the stem cell graft. The receptors shown here come from a human donor who donated a stem cell graft to a child with acute lymphoblastic leukemia.

CDR3 sequence (DNA): TGTGCCAGCAGCCCCTCTAGCGGGAGAGGGGTGTATTTT. This encodes CASSPSSGRGVYF. The chain recombines TRBV7-3 with TRBJ2-3; 10 bases map to TRBD2. The V segment lost 5 bases and the J segment 14 bases; nucleotides outside the gene matches: 10. The CDR3 length is 13 residues. Germline lookup yields CDR1 SGHTA and CDR2 FQGTGA.

This rearrangement joins TRBV7-2 to TRBJ2-3; 11 nucleotides match TRBD2. This CDR3 is built from 15 residues. Germline CDR1 SGHTA, CDR2 FQGNSA. V lost 1 base, J lost 11 bases, and 8 bases stayed unmatched. The chain's CDR3 is CASSLGGLAGGGQYF. Here the CDR3 DNA reads TGTGCCAGCAGCTTAGGTGGTCTAGCGGGAGGCGGGCAGTATTTT.

The chain couples TRBV11-1 to TRBJ2-6; 9 positions match TRBD1. Losses at the gene ends were 5 bases for V and 0 bases for J; bases not matched to a gene: 11. CDR3 length equals 19 residues. The V gene's germline CDR1 is SGHAT and CDR2 FQDESV (reference sequence). CDR3 sequence (DNA): TGTGCCAGCAGCCCAAGGACTCCGGGACAGGGCTCTGGGGCCAACGTCCTGACTTTC. Translated: CASSPRTPGQGSGANVLTF.

The chain employs TRBV20-1 and TRBJ2-1; TRBD1 agrees at 7 bases. The CDR3 runs 15 residues. From germline, CDR1 is DFQATT and CDR2 SNEGSKA (reference sequence). With 2 bases clipped from V and 4 bases from J, the junction kept 8 bases outside the gene matches. CDR3 DNA: TGCAGTGCTAGACCCGGGACAGCACTTTACAATGAGCAGTTCTTC. Amino acids: CSARPGTALYNEQFF.

At least ten counts were recorded for this clonotype. The CDR3 bases are TGTGCCAGCAGTTTCGGGGGTGGCTATGGCTACACCTTC. Protein product: CASSFGGGYGYTF. The rearrangement links TRBV27 to TRBJ1-2, with D tentatively TRBD1 (5 bases). Trimming took off 3 bases at V and 4 bases at J, with 9 bases between the two ends. CDR3 size: 13 residues. CDR1 MNHEY and CDR2 SMNVEV come from the germline V gene (reference sequence).

This clonotype has a count of ten or more. The CDR3 sequence is CASSLGQGIDEQFF. Here the CDR3 DNA reads TGCGCCAGCAGTCTGGGACAGGGGATCGATGAGCAGTTCTTC. J is TRBJ2-1 and V is TRBV5-1; 10 bases map to TRBD1. The V gene's germline CDR1 is SGHRS and CDR2 YFSETQ. The V segment lost 5 bases and the J segment 8 bases; nucleotides outside the gene matches: 7. This CDR3 is 14 amino acids long.